The entry below describes one TCR beta chain. Per germline, CDR1 LGHNT and CDR2 FRNRAP. Trimming took 1 base from V and 0 from J, leaving 4 bases between them. The CDR3 is made up of 13 amino acids. The protocol was immunoSEQ multiplex PCR, while the TCRdb copy is restricted to in-frame clones and leaves out a portion. Among about 46,000 clones listed, roughly 89% were seen once. This sample is part of a study of T cell responses to AZD1222 COVID-19 vaccine. The chain joins TRBV12-5 to TRBJ2-7; D call uncertain. This sample comprised peripheral blood, obtained 28 days after the second AZD1222 dose. The TCR sequence derives from an adult who received the AZD1222 COVID-19 vaccine. Here the CDR3 DNA reads TGTGCTAGTGGTTTGGGCATCTCCTACGAGCAGTACTTC. The encoded protein is CASGLGISYEQYF.